The TCR beta chain under discussion was sequenced for a study of blood T cell repertoires in COVID-19. Looking at the study overall: Italy, Spain and the United States were the sources of the convalescent and acute COVID-19 samples. Sources were T cells, B-cell-depleted T cells, or PBMCs; the material itself was cDNA or gDNA.

Sequencing used immunoSEQ multiplex PCR; TCRdb keeps in-frame clones, though not all of them. The sample records about 160,000 clones, approximately 84% being singletons. Germline V lookup: CDR1 MDHEN, CDR2 SYDVKM. The CDR3 consists of 16 residues. The V gene end was trimmed by 6 bases and the J gene end by 4 bases; junction bases not matched to a gene: 10. The sequenced sample was peripheral blood. The receptor was derived from an elderly woman with acute or convalescent COVID-19. The chain uses TRBV28 and TRBJ1-4, with 8 positions matching TRBD1. CDR3 DNA sequence: TGTGCCAGCAGCGACCCCCGGGGACAGGATAATGAAAAACTGTTTTTT. This codes for CASSDPRGQDNEKLFF.